The rows below give T cell receptor beta chains drawn from one sample of a study of T cells in Graves' hyperthyroidism and ophthalmopathy. TCRdb analysed the multiplex PCR reads with MiXCR anew, one entry per CDR3 protein. Counted here are 500,000 to 750,000 distinct CDR3 sequences, roughly 50% occurring once; the ten biggest clones make up around 7.7%. Sequenced input: peripheral blood or thyroid tissue (not recorded which). The receptors come from a woman under 30 with Graves' hyperthyroidism. Each CDR3 is given with its conserved first and last residue. The D gene is left open where the match is weak. Size is omitted from some rows. Given values are once, few, many or a class for expanded clones.

D: .; J: TRBJ1-2; V: TRBV10-3; size: many; DNA: TGTGCCATCAGAAGGCCCCAATCAGGCCGCGCTAACTATGGCTACACCTTC; CDR3: CAIRRPQSGRANYGYTF
D: TRBD2; J: TRBJ2-2; V: TRBV4-1; size: few; DNA: TGCGCCAGCAGCCAAGATGGGCCTAGCGGGAGCACCGGGGAGCTGTTTTTT; CDR3: CASSQDGPSGSTGELFF
D: .; J: TRBJ2-5; V: TRBV5-1; size: .; DNA: TGCGCCAGCAGCTTGGTACAGCACCAAGAGACCCAGTACTTC; CDR3: CASSLVQHQETQYF
D: .; J: TRBJ1-1; V: TRBV24-1; size: many; DNA: TGTGCCACCAGTGATTTGTTGGTTAGTCGGGACACTGAAGCTTTCTTT; CDR3: CATSDLLVSRDTEAFF
D: .; J: TRBJ1-4; V: TRBV5-1; size: .; DNA: TGCGCCAGCCGGAGGGGGTCGGCGACTAATGAAAAACTGTTTTTT; CDR3: CASRRGSATNEKLFF
D: TRBD1; J: TRBJ2-2; V: TRBV24-1; size: many; DNA: TGTGCCACCAGAGGACAGGGGTCGACCGGGGAGCTGTTTTTT; CDR3: CATRGQGSTGELFF
D: .; J: TRBJ1-5; V: TRBV6-2/TRBV6-3; size: .; DNA: TGTGCCAGCACCCGATATAGCAATCAGCCCCAGCATTTT; CDR3: CASTRYSNQPQHF
D: TRBD1; J: TRBJ2-7; V: TRBV12-5; size: many; DNA: TGTGCTAGTGGTACCGGGACAGGGCGGTACGAGCAGTACTTC; CDR3: CASGTGTGRYEQYF
D: .; J: TRBJ2-7; V: TRBV7-2; size: many; DNA: TGTGCCAGCAGCTTACTAACCCAATGGGGCGAGCAGTACTTC; CDR3: CASSLLTQWGEQYF
D: .; J: TRBJ1-6; V: TRBV27; size: many; DNA: TGTGCCAGCAGTTTATCGGACACCCTCGGATCCCTCCACTTT; CDR3: CASSLSDTLGSLHF
D: TRBD2; J: TRBJ2-2; V: TRBV20-1; size: many; DNA: TGCAGTGCTAGAGGATCAGCTCTAGCGGGAGGGCCCTCGAACACCGGGGAGCTGTTTTTT; CDR3: CSARGSALAGGPSNTGELFF
D: TRBD1; J: TRBJ2-7; V: TRBV6-2/TRBV6-3; size: .; DNA: TGTGCCAGCAGCAAATCGGCCCAGGGGGCTTACGAGCAGTACTTC; CDR3: CASSKSAQGAYEQYF
D: TRBD1; J: TRBJ1-1; V: TRBV10-3; size: .; DNA: TGTGCCATCAGCGGTGGGACAGTAAACACTGAAGCTTTCTTT; CDR3: CAISGGTVNTEAFF
D: TRBD1; J: TRBJ1-1; V: TRBV29-1; size: many; DNA: TGCAGCGTTGTTGGGACAGCGAACACTGAAGCTTTCTTT; CDR3: CSVVGTANTEAFF
D: TRBD2; J: TRBJ2-7; V: TRBV5-1; size: few; DNA: TGCGCCAGCAGCCCTGGACTAGCGGGACAGCAGTACTTC; CDR3: CASSPGLAGQQYF
D: .; J: TRBJ1-6; V: TRBV19; size: .; DNA: TGTGCCAGTAGTAGGGGGACGGGGACACCCCTCCACTTT; CDR3: CASSRGTGTPLHF
D: .; J: TRBJ1-2; V: TRBV29-1; size: .; DNA: TGCAGCGGAGAGACAGGAGGCTACACCTTC; CDR3: CSGETGGYTF
D: .; J: TRBJ1-3; V: TRBV19; size: .; DNA: TGTGCCAGTAGTACCGGACAGATGCACTATGGCTACACCATATATTTT; CDR3: CASSTGQMHYGYTIYF
D: .; J: TRBJ1-1; V: TRBV20-1; size: .; DNA: TGCAGTGCAGGGAGCGGAGTATGGGGCACTGAAGCTTTCTTT; CDR3: CSAGSGVWGTEAFF
D: .; J: TRBJ2-3; V: TRBV6-4; size: few; DNA: TGTGCCAGCAGTCCAGAGAGAGGAGATACGCAGTATTTT; CDR3: CASSPERGDTQYF
D: TRBD1; J: TRBJ1-1; V: TRBV7-8; size: many; DNA: TGTGCCAGCACCCCCCTACAGGGGTTGACTGAAGCTTTCTTT; CDR3: CASTPLQGLTEAFF
D: .; J: TRBJ2-7; V: TRBV7-9; size: .; DNA: TGTGCCAGCAGCTTAGAGGTCGCAGGGCCGCGCGGGCAGTACTTC; CDR3: CASSLEVAGPRGQYF
D: .; J: TRBJ2-6; V: TRBV4-3; size: .; DNA: TGCGCCAGCAGCCAAGAAAGCGAGGGAGGTCTTCCTCTGGGAGCCAACGTCCTGACTTTC; CDR3: CASSQESEGGLPLGANVLTF
D: .; J: TRBJ1-3; V: TRBV20-1; size: many; DNA: TGCAGTGACGCAGACCGGGCGACAACTGGAAACACCATATATTTT; CDR3: CSDADRATTGNTIYF
D: .; J: TRBJ1-5; V: TRBV10-3; size: .; DNA: TGTGCCATCAGTGAGGTTTGGGCAGGGTGGCAGCCCCAGCATTTT; CDR3: CAISEVWAGWQPQHF
D: .; J: TRBJ1-2; V: TRBV13; size: many; DNA: TGTGCCAGCAGCACGCTACAGGGAGTTAACTATGGCTACACCTTC; CDR3: CASSTLQGVNYGYTF
D: .; J: TRBJ2-7; V: TRBV11-2; size: .; DNA: TGTGCCAGCAGCATAGAACAGGGCTCCTACGAGCAGTACTTC; CDR3: CASSIEQGSYEQYF
D: .; J: TRBJ2-2; V: TRBV7-2; size: many; DNA: TGTGCCAGCAGCTACCGGAACACCGGGGAGCTGTTTTTT; CDR3: CASSYRNTGELFF
D: .; J: TRBJ1-1; V: TRBV12-3/TRBV12-4; size: .; DNA: TGTGCCAGCAGGGCGACAGGAGACACTGAAGCTTTCTTT; CDR3: CASRATGDTEAFF
D: .; J: TRBJ1-6; V: TRBV7-2; size: .; DNA: TGTGCCAGCAGCCAAGCCGGGTTCTCACCCCTCCACTTT; CDR3: CASSQAGFSPLHF
D: TRBD1; J: TRBJ1-1; V: TRBV29-1; size: .; DNA: TGCAGCGTTGAAGGCCAAGGACAGGGCACTGAAGCTTTCTTT; CDR3: CSVEGQGQGTEAFF
D: .; J: TRBJ1-1; V: TRBV29-1; size: many; DNA: TGCAGCGTTGGGTATGGGGACCACACTGAAGCTTTCTTT; CDR3: CSVGYGDHTEAFF
D: .; J: TRBJ2-5; V: TRBV20-1; size: .; DNA: TGCAGTGCTGGGGGAAAAGAGACCCAGTACTTC; CDR3: CSAGGKETQYF
D: .; J: TRBJ1-1; V: TRBV24-1; size: .; DNA: TGTGCCACCAGTGGTCGTCTCGGGACTGAAGCTTTCTTT; CDR3: CATSGRLGTEAFF
D: .; J: TRBJ2-6; V: TRBV10-3; size: .; DNA: TGTGCCATCGCTGCCGCGGGACGCCACTCTGGGGCCAACGTCCTGACTTTC; CDR3: CAIAAAGRHSGANVLTF
D: .; J: TRBJ2-1; V: TRBV24-1; size: .; DNA: TGTGCCACCAGTGACCAAGACCCTTCCTCCTACAATGAGCAGTTCTTC; CDR3: CATSDQDPSSYNEQFF
D: .; J: TRBJ2-7; V: TRBV3-1; size: many; DNA: TGTGCCAGCAGCCAGGGGCAGTTCTCCTACGAGCAGTACTTC; CDR3: CASSQGQFSYEQYF
D: .; J: TRBJ1-5; V: TRBV6-1; size: many; DNA: TGTGCCAGCAGTGTTATAAGGAATCAGCCCCAGCATTTT; CDR3: CASSVIRNQPQHF
D: .; J: TRBJ1-5; V: TRBV5-1; size: many; DNA: TGCGCCAGCAGCTTGGCTTTCGGTCAGCCCCAGCATTTT; CDR3: CASSLAFGQPQHF
D: .; J: TRBJ1-2; V: TRBV12-3/TRBV12-4; size: many; DNA: TGTGCCAGCAGTTTAGTAGTAGCCTTCGGAAGCTACACCTTC; CDR3: CASSLVVAFGSYTF
D: TRBD1; J: TRBJ2-7; V: TRBV5-4; size: .; DNA: TGCGCCAGCAGCCAAGGGGGCATGGGCTACGAGCAGTACTTC; CDR3: CASSQGGMGYEQYF
D: .; J: TRBJ2-2; V: TRBV9; size: many; DNA: TGTGCCAGCAGCGTAGACGTTAGGGGAGACGGGGAGCTGTTTTTT; CDR3: CASSVDVRGDGELFF
D: TRBD1; J: TRBJ2-5; V: TRBV7-9; size: .; DNA: TGTGCCAGCAGCTTAAGTCTTCGGGCAGGGGGCGAGGAGACCCAGTACTTC; CDR3: CASSLSLRAGGEETQYF
D: .; J: TRBJ1-4; V: TRBV29-1; size: once; DNA: TGCAGCGTTGGTGACAGTTCCGAGGTTCCTGAAAAACTGTTTTTT; CDR3: CSVGDSSEVPEKLFF
D: .; J: TRBJ1-2; V: TRBV4-1; size: many; DNA: TGCGCCAGCAGCCAAGATCTTTATAGGCTGGGCTATGGCTACACCTTC; CDR3: CASSQDLYRLGYGYTF
D: .; J: TRBJ2-5; V: TRBV2; size: .; DNA: TGTGCCAGCAGGGGTCCACAGTACTTC; CDR3: CASRGPQYF
D: .; J: TRBJ2-7; V: TRBV5-4; size: .; DNA: TGTGCCAGCAGCTTAGCCTTAGGGTCCTCCTCCTACGAGCAGTACTTC; CDR3: CASSLALGSSSYEQYF
D: .; J: TRBJ1-3; V: TRBV7-3; size: many; DNA: TGTGTCAGCAGCTTATTCTCTGGAAACACCATATATTTT; CDR3: CVSSLFSGNTIYF
D: .; J: TRBJ1-2; V: TRBV25-1; size: many; DNA: TGTGCCAGCAGTACGACCTCTACAGAATTCTATGGCTACACCTTC; CDR3: CASSTTSTEFYGYTF
D: TRBD2; J: TRBJ2-7; V: TRBV5-6; size: .; DNA: TGTGCCAGCAGCTTGCGCCTAGCGGGAACCCCCTACGAGCAGTACTTC; CDR3: CASSLRLAGTPYEQYF
D: .; J: TRBJ2-3; V: TRBV19; size: few; DNA: TGTGCCAGTACCCTGGGGGCTAGCACAGATACGCAGTATTTT; CDR3: CASTLGASTDTQYF
D: .; J: TRBJ1-1; V: TRBV7-2; size: .; DNA: .; CDR3: CASSFYICSARDRLNTEAFF
D: TRBD1; J: TRBJ2-7; V: TRBV10-2; size: many; DNA: TGCGCCAGCCCGGGGACAGGTCCCTACGAGCAGTACTTC; CDR3: CASPGTGPYEQYF
D: .; J: TRBJ1-6; V: TRBV7-9; size: many; DNA: TGTGCCGCCCAGCGGATCCCGGAAGGTGATTCACCCCTCCACTTT; CDR3: CAAQRIPEGDSPLHF
D: TRBD2; J: TRBJ2-2; V: TRBV20-1; size: .; DNA: TGCAGTGCTAGCCGACTAGCACCTGGCGGGGAGCTGTTTTTT; CDR3: CSASRLAPGGELFF
D: TRBD1; J: TRBJ1-4; V: TRBV24-1; size: .; DNA: TGTGCCACCAGTGAGACGACAGGGAATGAAAAACTGTTTTTT; CDR3: CATSETTGNEKLFF
D: .; J: TRBJ1-6; V: TRBV20-1; size: .; DNA: TGCAGTGCTCATAAGGCCGGACTCCGGGGGTATAATTCACCCCTCCACTTT; CDR3: CSAHKAGLRGYNSPLHF
D: .; J: TRBJ1-2; V: TRBV20-1; size: .; DNA: TGCAGTGCTCCCGCGCAGGGTTCGAACACCGGGGAATTTCACGGCTACACCTTC; CDR3: CSAPAQGSNTGEFHGYTF
D: .; J: TRBJ2-2; V: TRBV7-3; size: few; DNA: TGTGCCAGCAGCTTAAGCAGGCCCCCGGGGGAGCTGTTTTTT; CDR3: CASSLSRPPGELFF